One sample yielded the 4 T cell receptor beta chains listed below, sequenced in a study of blood T cells in healthy people across ages. A second PCR, run for about 7 to 11 cycles, used a sample-barcoded 5' primer plus a J-beta primer mix. TCRdb re-analysed the 5' RACE reads in MiXCR, keeping a single row per CDR3 protein. The top ten hold about 11% of the sample, which has about 1.6 million distinct CDR3 sequences, roughly a third seen once. The sample comprised blood. Receptor source: a woman in her twenties or thirties in good health.

The CDR3 DNA sequence: TGCAGTGCTAGAGGGGACAGGGTGAGCTATGGCTACACCTTC. It translates to CSARGDRVSYGYTF. The rearrangement links TRBV20-1 to TRBJ1-2; TRBD1 agrees at 9 bases. Germline CDR1 reads DFQATT; CDR2 reads SNEGSKA (reference sequence). The trim removed 1 base at V and 4 bases at J, leaving 4 bases unmatched. The CDR3 spans 14 residues.

V and J are TRBV5-1 and TRBJ2-1, with D possibly matching TRBD1 (6 bases). Trimming cost V 5 bases and J 5 bases, with 20 bases left between them. This CDR3 spans 16 amino acids. Germline V lookup: CDR1 SGHRS, CDR2 YFSETQ. The CDR3 DNA sequence: TGCGCCAGCAGTCTATACGGGACAAAGCTCAACAATGAGCAGTTCTTC. It codes for CASSLYGTKLNNEQFF.

Only a few counts were recorded for this clonotype. The rearrangement uses TRBV28 and TRBJ2-3, with 8 nucleotides matching TRBD2. Germline lookup yields CDR1 MDHEN and CDR2 SYDVKM. With 7 bases clipped from V and 2 bases from J, the junction kept 5 bases outside the gene matches. The CDR3 has 14 amino acids. This chain's CDR3 is CASTIAGLTDTQYF. The CDR3 DNA is TGTGCCAGCACCATAGCGGGACTCACAGATACGCAGTATTTT.

This chain uses TRBV7-9 with TRBJ2-5, with D unresolved. The CDR3 length is 16 residues. Germline V gene lookup returns CDR1 SEHNR and CDR2 FQNEAQ (reference sequence). The germline V and J ends were trimmed by 6 bases and 5 bases, with 22 bases remaining between them. This CDR3 reads CASRRNPGSKWETQYF. For the CDR3, the DNA is TGTGCCAGCAGACGTAATCCGGGCTCCAAGTGGGAGACCCAGTACTTC.